This is a list of T cell receptor beta chains from one sample in a study of OX40 agonist ivuxolimab in advanced cancers. TCRdb's table, derived via immunoSEQ multiplex PCR, lists solely in-frame clones and lacks some. The repertoire holds about 23,000 clones, with around 79% as singletons. This specimen was CD4+ or CD8+ T cells sorted from blood, taken in a trial of the OX40 agonist ivuxolimab. The receptors come from an adult with an advanced solid tumor such as melanoma, head and neck, liver or kidney cancer. The CDR3 runs from the conserved cysteine through the conserved F or W. The order of the fields is clone size, V gene, J gene, D gene, CDR3 DNA, CDR3 protein. A D gene is named only where the DNA matches it firmly. Clone size is given for some rows only: seen once, a few or many times, or a class if the clone is expanded.

>-|TRBV11-2|TRBJ2-2|TRBD1
TGTGCCAGCAGCTGGCCGGGACAGGGGACGAACACCGGGGAGCTGTTTTTT
CASSWPGQGTNTGELFF
>-|TRBV5-6|TRBJ1-5|-
TGTGCCAGCAGCCCAGGGAGAAGTGAGCCCCAGCATTTT
CASSPGRSEPQHF
>-|TRBV4-2|TRBJ2-3|TRBD2
TGTGCCAGCAGCCTCAACCCTATAGCGGGGGCCCTCACAGATACGCAGTATTTT
CASSLNPIAGALTDTQYF
>few|TRBV5-1|TRBJ1-1|TRBD1
TGCGCCAGCAGCGCCGGGACAGACCGTGAAGCTTTCTTT
CASSAGTDREAFF
>-|TRBV30|TRBJ2-2|TRBD1
TGTGCCTGGAGTGGAGGGTCAGGGGGCACCGGGGAGCTGTTTTTT
CAWSGGSGGTGELFF
>-|TRBV9|TRBJ2-7|-
TGTGCCGGCAGCGTAGCGACCATGGGCGAGCAGTACTTC
CAGSVATMGEQYF
>-|TRBV2|TRBJ1-3|-
TGTGCCAGCAGTGAATCAGGAAACACCATATATTTT
CASSESGNTIYF
>-|TRBV11-3|TRBJ1-2|-
TGTGCCAGCAGCTTGTTGGCGGCCCCGGAGGCTGACTATGGCTACACCTTC
CASSLLAAPEADYGYTF
>few|TRBV11-3|TRBJ2-7|TRBD2
TGTGCCAGCAGCCCCTCGACTAGCTGGAACGAGCAGTACTTC
CASSPSTSWNEQYF
>medium-sized|TRBV11-2|TRBJ2-7|TRBD2
TGTGCCAGCAGCTTAGTGGGAGGGGCCCTCGAGCAGTACTTC
CASSLVGGALEQYF
>-|TRBV20-1|TRBJ1-1|-
TGCAGTGCTACCAGGGGAACTGAAGCTTTCTTT
CSATRGTEAFF